The clone carrying this TCR beta chain was seen repeatedly, ten times or more. The sample comes from a study of T cells in Graves' hyperthyroidism and ophthalmopathy. Researchers amplified the TCR beta CDR3 regions from RNA transcripts. HTBI primers were employed in a first-round RT-PCR of the TCR CDR3. TCRdb ran MiXCR on the multiplex PCR reads and lists one entry per CDR3 protein. The sample lists 600,000 or so distinct CDR3 sequences; 35% to 55% were seen once. The CDR3 runs 12 residues. V gave up 5 bases and J gave up 4 bases, with 8 bases separating them. Germline CDR1 reads SGHVS; CDR2 reads FQNEAQ.

The V and J genes are TRBV7-8 and TRBJ1-2; unclear D gene. The sequenced sample was peripheral blood or thyroid tissue (not recorded which). The sequence derives from a woman aged 18-29 years with Graves' hyperthyroidism. DNA for the CDR3: TGTGCCAGCAGCCCACGGAGCTATGGCTACACCTTC. This translates into CASSPRSYGYTF.